These 18 T cell receptor beta chains were sequenced from one sample in a study of CD8 T cells in Susac syndrome. About 0.5 to 1 ug RNA was reverse transcribed with random hexamers. TCRdb analysed the immunoSEQ multiplex PCR reads with MiXCR anew, one entry per CDR3 protein. The table has about 84,000 distinct CDR3 sequences, roughly 93% seen once; the top ten hold roughly 0.32%. Material: CD8+ T cells from PBMCs. The receptors originated from a human donor in good health.

CDR3 region: CASSYQFQETQYF. The CDR3 nucleotides read TGTGCCAGCAGTTATCAGTTCCAAGAGACCCAGTACTTC. V and J are TRBV6-2 or TRBV6-3 and TRBJ2-5; no clear D. Germline V gives CDR1 MNHEY, CDR2 SVGEGT. V lost 3 bases, J lost 1 base, and 6 bases lay in between. This CDR3 has 13 amino acids.

The chain uses TRBV4-1 and TRBJ2-1; 10 positions match TRBD2. J lost 16 bases, V lost 5 bases, and 11 bases had no gene match. The CDR3 covers 13 residues. Germline CDR1 reads MGHRA; CDR2 reads YSYEKL. The CDR3 reads CASSTSVAGGEFF. The CDR3 DNA is TGCGCCAGCAGCACCTCGGTAGCGGGGGGCGAATTCTTC.

This chain uses TRBV3-1 with TRBJ2-7, with D perhaps matching TRBD2 (6 bases). Trimming left V 0 bases short and J 7 bases short, with 16 bases between. Germline CDR1 is LGHDT and CDR2 is YNNKEL (reference sequence). The CDR3 covers 15 residues. CDR3 DNA sequence: TGTGCCAGCAGCCAAGAGAGGGCGGGACGAAGGGAGCAGTACTTC. Translated, it gives CASSQERAGRREQYF.

V gene TRBV7-9 combines with J gene TRBJ1-6; D is perhaps TRBD1 (5 bases). Germline-derived CDR1 and CDR2 are SEHNR and FQNEAQ (reference sequence). The germline V and J ends were trimmed by 5 bases and 6 bases, with 17 bases remaining between them. The length of the CDR3 is 16 residues. CDR3 coding DNA: TGTGCCAGCAGCCCTCACAGGTCCTTCACTAATTCACCCCTCCACTTT. As protein: CASSPHRSFTNSPLHF.

The chain couples TRBV2 to TRBJ2-7; 7 bases are shared with TRBD1. There are 13 residues in the CDR3. The V gene end was trimmed by 6 bases and the J gene end by 4 bases; junction bases not matched to a gene: 6. Germline V CDR1 and CDR2: SNHLY, FYNNEI. DNA for the CDR3: TGTGCCAGCAGCGCCGGGACAGCATACGAGCAGTACTTC. This codes for CASSAGTAYEQYF.

The chain employs TRBV5-1 and TRBJ1-6; D is perhaps TRBD1 (5 bases). Germline values: CDR1 SGHRS, CDR2 YFSETQ. The CDR3 sequence is 16 residues long. Deletions cut 0 bases from V and 9 bases from J, with 16 bases between. Written as DNA, the CDR3 is TGCGCCAGCAGCTTGGCCTTGGGAGGTGGGGGTTCACCCCTCCACTTT. This codes for CASSLALGGGGSPLHF.

The rearrangement links TRBV7-2 to TRBJ1-6; no clear D gene. V was pared by 1 base and J by 7 bases, with 5 bases between. Germline loops: CDR1 SGHTA, CDR2 FQGNSA. The CDR3 is 13 residues long. The CDR3 sequence: CASSLVYNSPLHF. The CDR3 region has the DNA TGTGCCAGCAGCTTAGTCTACAATTCACCCCTCCACTTT.

This clonotype has a single count. This chain uses TRBV29-1 with TRBJ2-1; weak D call: TRBD1 (6 bases). The CDR3 is 13 amino acids. Germline CDR1 reads SQVTM; CDR2 reads ANQGSEA. V was clipped by 4 bases and J by 4 bases, with 11 bases between them. As DNA, the CDR3 is TGCAGCGTTGGCAGGGGCGCGTACAATGAGCAGTTCTTC. Protein sequence: CSVGRGAYNEQFF.

The gene calls are TRBV7-9 and TRBJ1-6; D is perhaps TRBD1 (6 bases). The ends were cut back, 6 bases at V and 6 bases at J, with 15 bases in the middle. CDR1 and CDR2 (germline): SEHNR, FQNEAQ (reference sequence). This CDR3 comprises 15 residues. The CDR3 sequence is CASSNPTGGNSPLHF. DNA for the CDR3: TGTGCCAGCAGTAACCCGACAGGCGGTAATTCACCCCTCCACTTT.

The CDR3 region is CASSGYRGQNEKLFF. CDR3 DNA sequence: TGTGCCAGCAGCGGATACAGGGGGCAGAATGAAAAACTGTTTTTT. V usage is TRBV9 and J usage is TRBJ1-4; 9 nucleotides agree with TRBD1. Germline values: CDR1 SGDLS, CDR2 YYNGEE. The CDR3 contains 15 residues. The junction had 5 bases not matched to a gene; V was cut back by 3 bases and J by 5 bases.

The chain couples TRBV3-1 to TRBJ2-6, with D unclear. V lost 0 bases, J lost 2 bases, and 8 bases lay in between. The germline CDR1 and CDR2 sequences are LGHDT and YNNKEL (reference sequence). The CDR3 is 16 amino acids. CDR3 amino acids: CASSQDSWAGANVLTF. Written as DNA, the CDR3 is TGTGCCAGCAGCCAAGATAGCTGGGCTGGGGCCAACGTCCTGACTTTC.

The chain carries TRBV7-8 and TRBJ1-2; TRBD1 is a possible D gene (5 bases). This CDR3 contains 15 residues. V was shortened by 5 bases and J by 4 bases, with 17 bases between the two germline ends. Germline-derived CDR1 and CDR2 are SGHVS and FQNEAQ. DNA of the CDR3: TGTGCCAGCAGCAATGACGGGAAGGGGATCTATGGCTACACCTTC. It codes for CASSNDGKGIYGYTF. Looking up the rest from reference TRBV7-8 and TRBJ1-2 gives the full variable domain: GAGVSQSPRYKVAKRGQDVALRCDPISGHVSLFWYQQALGQGPEFLTYFQNEAQLDKSGLPSDRFFAERPEGSVSTLKIQRTQQEDSAVYLCASSNDGKGIYGYTFGSGTRLTVV.

The chain joins TRBV4-2 to TRBJ2-5, with 13 bases lining up with TRBD2. The length of the CDR3 is 21 residues. The V gene end was trimmed by 0 bases and the J gene end by 7 bases; junction bases not matched to a gene: 20. Germline values: CDR1 LGHNA, CDR2 YNFKEQ. The DNA for the CDR3 is TGTGCCAGCAGCCAAGATTGGAGGGAGACTAGCGGGGGGCTTAGGGGGACGACCCAGTACTTC. As protein: CASSQDWRETSGGLRGTTQYF.

The CDR3 is CASSSTGASTDTQYF. The CDR3 region has the DNA TGTGCCAGCAGCTCCACGGGGGCTAGCACAGATACGCAGTATTTT. The gene calls are TRBV3-1 and TRBJ2-3; possibly TRBD1 or TRBD2 for D (6 bases each). This CDR3 region has 15 residues. Germline CDR1 LGHDT, CDR2 YNNKEL (reference sequence). With 5 bases removed from V and 0 bases from J, the gap between germline ends came to 12 bases.

This clonotype appeared once. The V call is TRBV10-3, the J call TRBJ2-2; 11 bases line up with TRBD2. This CDR3 has 20 residues. V lost 0 bases to trimming and J lost 5 bases; unmatched junction nucleotides: 14. Germline CDR1 and CDR2: ENHRY and SYGVKD. The DNA of the CDR3 is TGTGCCATCAGTGAGTCGACCGGCGGGACTAGCGGCCTCCTTACCGGGGAGCTGTTTTTT. Its protein product is CAISESTGGTSGLLTGELFF.

The chain carries TRBV20-1 and TRBJ2-7; 11 bases are shared with TRBD1. The CDR3 runs to 13 residues. From germline, CDR1 is DFQATT and CDR2 SNEGSKA (reference sequence). V was pared by 4 bases and J by 4 bases, with 3 bases of the junction left unmatched. This CDR3 is CSATDRGRYEQYF. The CDR3 DNA is TGCAGTGCTACGGACAGGGGGCGGTACGAGCAGTACTTC.

CDR3 bases: TGTGCCACCTCGCGGACAGGGGACGAAAAACTGTTTTTT. Protein product: CATSRTGDEKLFF. The gene calls are TRBV19 and TRBJ1-4, with TRBD1 identical over 9 bases. CDR3 length: 13 amino acids. Germline V gene data show CDR1 as LNHDA and CDR2 as SQIVND (reference sequence). Unmatched junction bases numbered 8, after V lost 10 bases and J lost 8 bases.

The rearrangement joins TRBV6-5 to TRBJ1-5; D is unclear. The germline V gene encodes CDR1 MNHEY and CDR2 SVGAGI. Trimming shortened V by 5 bases and J by 1 base, and 6 bases separated the two germline ends. The CDR3 is made up of 13 amino acids. The CDR3 loop reads CASSRGSNQPQHF. DNA of the CDR3: TGTGCCAGCAGTCGTGGAAGCAATCAGCCCCAGCATTTT.